The 27 T cell receptor beta chains reported below all come from one sample, sequenced in a study of technical replicates of blood from a handful of donors. Sequenced by immunoSEQ multiplex PCR; TCRdb stores in-frame clones only, minus some. The data contain about 75,000 clones, 92% of them singletons. The sample taken for sequencing was T cells isolated from PBMCs. These receptors originate from a human donor in good health.

The chain employs TRBV19 and TRBJ2-2, with D possibly TRBD1 on 5 matching bases. The length of the CDR3 is 14 residues. Trimming shortened V by 8 bases and J by 5 bases, and 15 bases separated the two germline ends. Germline V gene data show CDR1 as LNHDA and CDR2 as SQIVND (reference sequence). The CDR3 reads CASASGIRTGELFF. CDR3 DNA: TGTGCCAGTGCGTCAGGGATAAGGACCGGGGAGCTGTTTTTT.

CDR3: CASSLTSGSTDTQYF. The DNA of the CDR3 is TGTGCCAGCAGCTTAACTAGCGGGAGCACAGATACGCAGTATTTT. The genes are TRBV5-4 and TRBJ2-3; 9 bases line up with TRBD2. With 2 bases clipped from V and 0 bases from J, the junction kept 1 base outside the gene matches. The germline CDR1 and CDR2 sequences are SGHNT and YYREEE (reference sequence). The CDR3 totals 15 residues.

The chain has TRBV6-1 and TRBJ2-7; 11 positions agree with TRBD2. Germline V CDR1 and CDR2: MNHNS, SASEGT. This CDR3 is built from 13 residues. The junction had 4 bases not matched to a gene; V was cut back by 5 bases and J by 7 bases. CDR3 protein: CASSISSGREQYF. As DNA, the CDR3 is TGTGCCAGCAGTATTTCTAGCGGGAGGGAGCAGTACTTC.

The gene calls are TRBV28 and TRBJ2-7, with a tentative D call TRBD1 (5 bases). V was cut by 6 bases and J by 2 bases, with 14 bases left in between. CDR3 length equals 14 residues. Germline-derived CDR1 and CDR2 are MDHEN and SYDVKM. Here the CDR3 DNA reads TGTGCCAGCAGCCGACCTTGGACAACCTACGAGCAGTACTTC. This sequence encodes CASSRPWTTYEQYF.

This chain joins TRBV9 and TRBJ2-2; the match to TRBD1 covers 7 bases. CDR3 length: 16 residues. V lost 2 bases and J lost 1; bases outside the gene matches: 5. Per germline, CDR1 SGDLS and CDR2 YYNGEE. The CDR3 DNA is TGTGCCAGCAGCGTGCCCAGGGACAGGAACACCGGGGAGCTGTTTTTT. The encoded protein is CASSVPRDRNTGELFF.

V gene TRBV27 combines with J gene TRBJ1-2; no clear D. Germline loops: CDR1 MNHEY, CDR2 SMNVEV (reference sequence). The V end was cut by 5 bases, the J end by 5 bases, with 21 bases between. CDR3 length equals 16 residues. In DNA form, the CDR3 reads TGTGCCAGCAGTCCTTCCTTGAGGTACCGTCGGTATGGCTACACCTTC. Its translation: CASSPSLRYRRYGYTF.

The chain is built from TRBV6-1 and TRBJ2-6; 8 nucleotides line up with TRBD1. There are 15 residues in the CDR3. V lost 4 bases to trimming and J lost 2 bases; unmatched junction nucleotides: 1. Germline V gene data show CDR1 as MNHNS and CDR2 as SASEGT. This CDR3 reads CASSAQGAGANVLTF. The CDR3 DNA follows: TGTGCCAGCAGTGCACAGGGGGCTGGGGCCAACGTCCTGACTTTC.

Here the CDR3 DNA reads TGTGCCAGCAGCTTAGAGAGGAACACTGAAGCTTTCTTT. Amino acids: CASSLERNTEAFF. This chain links TRBV7-9 with TRBJ1-1; D ambiguous. The CDR3 runs 13 residues. Trimming took 1 base from V and 1 from J, leaving 4 bases between them. From germline, CDR1 is SEHNR and CDR2 FQNEAQ (reference sequence).

This chain links TRBV5-1 with TRBJ2-1, with 9 bases aligning to TRBD2. This CDR3 has 18 residues. Germline-derived CDR1 and CDR2 are SGHRS and YFSETQ. Trimming at V came to 4 bases and at J to 4 bases, leaving 15 bases not matched to a gene. CDR3: CASSKGLAPDLIYNEQFF. For the CDR3, the DNA is TGCGCCAGCAGCAAGGGACTAGCTCCCGACCTAATTTACAATGAGCAGTTCTTC. Looking up the rest from reference TRBV5-1 and TRBJ2-1 gives the full variable domain: KAGVTQTPRYLIKTRGQQVTLSCSPISGHRSVSWYQQTPGQGLQFLFEYFSETQRNKGNFPGRFSGRQFSNSRSEMNVSTLELGDSALYLCASSKGLAPDLIYNEQFFGPGTRLTVL.

The chain couples TRBV5-1 to TRBJ2-1; 11 bases line up with TRBD2. Germline V gene sequence: CDR1 SGHRS, CDR2 YFSETQ. The CDR3 is made up of 15 amino acids. J gave up 4 bases and V 4 bases, and 4 bases lay outside the gene matches. The CDR3 sequence is CASSLLAGVYNEQFF. In nucleotides, the CDR3 is TGCGCCAGCAGCCTACTAGCGGGAGTTTACAATGAGCAGTTCTTC.

The V and J genes are TRBV19 and TRBJ2-7; 13 bases line up with TRBD2. The V gene's germline CDR1 is LNHDA and CDR2 SQIVND (reference sequence). The CDR3 sequence is 16 residues long. Trimming at V came to 5 bases and at J to 1 base, leaving 5 bases not matched to a gene. The CDR3 loop is CASSARTSGSSYEQYF. CDR3 in DNA: TGTGCCAGTAGTGCCAGGACTAGCGGGAGTTCCTACGAGCAGTACTTC.

This rearrangement joins TRBV9 to TRBJ1-2; 7 bases match TRBD1. The CDR3 length is 13 residues. Germline V lookup: CDR1 SGDLS, CDR2 YYNGEE. The V and J ends lost 0 bases and 4 bases, in that order; junction bases with no gene match: 0. In DNA form, the CDR3 reads TGTGCCAGCAGCGTAGGGACAGGCTATGGCTACACCTTC. Its protein product is CASSVGTGYGYTF. Combining the CDR3 with reference TRBV9 and TRBJ1-2 gives the whole variable domain DSGVTQTPKHLITATGQRVTLRCSPRSGDLSVYWYQQSLDQGLQFLIQYYNGEERAKGNILERFSAQQFPDLHSELNLSSLELGDSALYFCASSVGTGYGYTFGSGTRLTVV.

This clone occurred once. J is TRBJ1-4 and V is TRBV5-1, with a weak D call TRBD1 (6 bases). This CDR3 region has 14 residues. V dropped 2 bases and J dropped 8 bases, with 13 bases sitting between them. Germline assignment: CDR1 SGHRS and CDR2 YFSETQ. The CDR3 bases are TGCGCCAGCAGCTTTCAGGGGTCTGACGAAAAACTGTTTTTT. Its protein product is CASSFQGSDEKLFF.

The chain links TRBV2 to TRBJ2-1, with D maybe TRBD2 (6 bases). The V gene lost 4 bases and the J gene lost 3 bases, with 10 bases spanning the gap. The CDR3 totals 14 residues. Germline-derived CDR1 and CDR2 are SNHLY and FYNNEI. The CDR3 nucleotides are TGTGCCAGCAGTGGAGGGACTTACTACAATGAGCAGTTCTTC. Protein sequence: CASSGGTYYNEQFF.

The chain is built from TRBV29-1 and TRBJ2-1, with TRBD2 matching 12 bases. This CDR3 has 18 residues. Trimming cost V 7 bases and J 7 bases; bases outside gene matches: 20. CDR1 SQVTM and CDR2 ANQGSEA come from the germline V gene. CDR3 sequence reads: CSAARGTSGSWGGNEQFF. In DNA form, the CDR3 reads TGCAGCGCCGCTCGGGGGACTAGCGGGTCTTGGGGTGGTAATGAGCAGTTCTTC.

The chain uses TRBV18 and TRBJ1-4; D not certain. This CDR3 spans 14 amino acids. V gave up 3 bases and J gave up 1 base, with 6 bases separating them. Germline loops: CDR1 KGHSH, CDR2 LQKENI. The CDR3 DNA reads TGTGCCAGCTCACCTGCAGGAACTAATGAAAAACTGTTTTTT. This gives the protein CASSPAGTNEKLFF.

The rearrangement uses TRBV28 and TRBJ2-3; a possible D gene is TRBD1 (6 bases). The germline V gene has CDR1 MDHEN and CDR2 SYDVKM. The CDR3 length is 15 residues. V lost 6 bases and J lost 6, with 19 bases in between. CDR3 amino acids: CASSPYGTGRDTQYF. The CDR3 coding sequence is TGTGCCAGCAGCCCCTACGGCACAGGGCGTGATACGCAGTATTTT.

The rearrangement joins TRBV10-3 to TRBJ1-4, with a possible D match to TRBD1 (5 bases). Trimming removed 4 bases from V and 4 bases from J, with 7 bases in between. In germline, CDR1 is ENHRY, CDR2 SYGVKD. The CDR3 covers 13 residues. The CDR3 DNA is TGTGCCATCAGTGCGGGGGATAATGAAAAACTGTTTTTT. This translates into CAISAGDNEKLFF.

The chain recombines TRBV20-1 with TRBJ2-7; the D is unclear. V lost 4 bases, J lost 3 bases, and 4 bases lay in between. CDR3 length: 10 amino acids. In germline, CDR1 is DFQATT, CDR2 SNEGSKA (reference sequence). The chain's CDR3 is CSAIYYEQYF. In DNA form, the CDR3 reads TGCAGTGCTATTTACTACGAGCAGTACTTC.

This chain links TRBV9 with TRBJ1-1; D might be TRBD1 (6 bases). CDR1 is SGDLS, CDR2 YYNGEE, per germline. V lost 1 base, J lost 0 bases, and 7 bases lay in between. This CDR3 has 14 residues. The CDR3 DNA follows: TGTGCCAGCAGCGTACAGGGGATGAACACTGAAGCTTTCTTT. Its translation is CASSVQGMNTEAFF. The complete variable domain, with remaining parts taken from reference TRBV9 and TRBJ1-1, reads DSGVTQTPKHLITATGQRVTLRCSPRSGDLSVYWYQQSLDQGLQFLIQYYNGEERAKGNILERFSAQQFPDLHSELNLSSLELGDSALYFCASSVQGMNTEAFFGQGTRLTVV.

V usage is TRBV4-3 and J usage is TRBJ1-3, with D maybe TRBD1 (6 bases). V gave up 0 bases and J gave up 1 base, with 10 bases separating them. The CDR3 has 16 residues. Per germline, CDR1 LGHNA and CDR2 YSLEER. The CDR3, as DNA: TGCGCCAGCAGCCAAGATCTTACAGGGTCTGGAAACACCATATATTTT. Its protein product is CASSQDLTGSGNTIYF.

The chain uses TRBV4-2 and TRBJ1-5, with 7 bases aligning to TRBD1. The trim removed 4 bases at V and 3 bases at J, leaving 9 bases unmatched. The CDR3 contains 16 residues. Germline lookup yields CDR1 LGHNA and CDR2 YNFKEQ. The CDR3 reads CASSLNWDSSNQPQHF. CDR3 coding DNA: TGTGCCAGCAGCCTAAATTGGGACAGCTCCAATCAGCCCCAGCATTTT.

The rearrangement joins TRBV7-9 to TRBJ2-1, with TRBD2 matching over 7 bases. Germline V gives CDR1 SEHNR, CDR2 FQNEAQ (reference sequence). Trimming cost V 1 base and J 5 bases; bases outside gene matches: 11. This CDR3 spans 17 amino acids. CDR3 DNA: TGTGCCAGCAGCTTAGGTTACGAGGGAGGGCCTGACAATGAGCAGTTCTTC. As protein: CASSLGYEGGPDNEQFF.

The J gene is TRBJ2-5, the V gene TRBV5-1; 9 nucleotides line up with TRBD1. V lost 4 bases, J lost 5 bases, and 6 bases stayed unmatched. CDR1 and CDR2 from the germline V gene are SGHRS and YFSETQ. The CDR3 has 14 amino acids. CDR3 coding DNA: TGCGCCAGCAGCCCGGGACAGGGAAGGGAGACCCAGTACTTC. It translates to CASSPGQGRETQYF.

The chain links TRBV19 to TRBJ1-5; TRBD1 aligns across 12 bases. V lost 5 bases, J lost 5 bases, and 4 bases stayed unmatched. CDR3 length equals 15 residues. Per germline, CDR1 LNHDA and CDR2 SQIVND (reference sequence). This CDR3 reads CASSLGQGADQPQHF. The CDR3 DNA is TGTGCCAGTAGTTTGGGACAGGGGGCAGATCAGCCCCAGCATTTT.

The chain combines TRBV18 with TRBJ1-1; D remains unclear. Germline V gene data show CDR1 as KGHSH and CDR2 as LQKENI. V gave up 3 bases and J gave up 0 bases, with 5 bases separating them. The CDR3 extends over 13 amino acids. The CDR3 loop reads CASSPDLNTEAFF. As DNA, the CDR3 is TGTGCCAGCTCACCCGACTTGAACACTGAAGCTTTCTTT.

The CDR3 sequence is CASSPYELAEGADTQYF. The CDR3 nucleotides read TGTGCCAGCAGCCCCTACGAACTAGCGGAGGGGGCAGATACGCAGTATTTT. The chain combines TRBV9 with TRBJ2-3, with 8 bases identical to TRBD2. With 4 bases clipped from V and 4 bases from J, the junction kept 14 bases outside the gene matches. This CDR3 region has 17 residues. Looked up from germline, CDR1 is SGDLS and CDR2 is YYNGEE.